This T cell receptor (beta chain) was recovered during a study of T-cell reconstitution after alpha-beta-depleted transplantation in children. Overall study findings and caveats: T-cell numbers and diversity, one year after transplant, stemmed largely from T cells that were newly produced.

The V and J ends lost 0 bases and 2 bases, in that order; junction bases with no gene match: 13. Germline CDR1 LGHNA, CDR2 YSLEER. There are 19 residues in the CDR3. The table lists this clonotype with many counts. Its antigen is undetermined. It was with unique molecular identifiers that the TCRbeta library was prepared. TCRdb redid the calling of the PCR reads with MiXCR, one entry per CDR3 protein. The sample has 200,000 to 250,000 distinct CDR3 sequences, around 9.9% seen once. V usage is TRBV4-3 and J usage is TRBJ2-1, with TRBD2 matching over 7 bases. This sample comprised PBMCs, obtained before TCRalphabeta/CD19-depleted stem cell transplant. The sequence derives from a child under three years old with acute myeloid leukemia, due to receive a stem cell transplant. The DNA of the CDR3 is TGCGCCAGCAGCCAAGAGTCCTGGGGAGGGCCTGGGACCTACAATGAGCAGTTCTTC. This sequence encodes CASSQESWGGPGTYNEQFF.